These 4 T cell receptor beta chains were all obtained from the same sample, sequenced in a study of cytomegalovirus exposure and HLA in healthy donors. A multiplex PCR was run with 60 Vbeta primers and 13 Jbeta primers. The method was immunoSEQ multiplex PCR; TCRdb's version includes in-frame clones alone and lacks a portion of them. This table has about 83,000 clones, about 69% appearing once. The specimen was PBMCs. Receptors originate from a man aged 60-69 years in good health and CMV-seronegative.

The chain recombines TRBV2 with TRBJ2-5; 13 nucleotides align to TRBD2. The J call may not be correct, given that the DNA end is closer to TRBJ2-7. This CDR3 comprises 15 residues. Germline CDR1 and CDR2: SNHLY and FYNNEI. In DNA, the CDR3 is TGTGCCAGCAGACTAGCGGGGGGGGGCACCTACGAGCAGTACTTC. Translated, it gives CASRLAGGGTYEQYF.

The chain joins TRBV5-4 to TRBJ1-5, with a tentative D call TRBD1 (6 bases). V was shortened by 4 bases and J by 6 bases, with 23 bases between the two germline ends. Germline V gives CDR1 SGHNT, CDR2 YYREEE (reference sequence). CDR3 length: 17 amino acids. The DNA of the CDR3 is TGTGCCAGCAGCCGCCTCGGCGGGGGCTTAGGGGCTCAGCCCCAGCATTTT. Residues: CASSRLGGGLGAQPQHF.

This rearrangement joins TRBV6-1 to TRBJ2-7, with D perhaps matching TRBD1 (7 bases). V dropped 6 bases and J dropped 1 base, with 13 bases sitting between them. Per germline, CDR1 MNHNS and CDR2 SASEGT. This CDR3 contains 14 residues. CDR3 in DNA: TGTGCCAGCAGGAGGACAGGAGGGTCCTACGAGCAGTACTTC. Its protein product is CASRRTGGSYEQYF.

The chain employs TRBV11-3 and TRBJ1-1; 11 bases are a match to TRBD1. The germline CDR1 and CDR2 sequences are SGHNT and YENEEA. J was trimmed by 5 bases and V by 5 bases; bases with no gene match: 4. This CDR3 spans 14 amino acids. CDR3 coding DNA: TGTGCCAGCAGCCCCGGACAGGGGGCTACTGAAGCTTTCTTT. Protein sequence: CASSPGQGATEAFF.